What follows describes a single T cell receptor beta chain. Its antigen is not identified. The sample is drawn from a study of post-analysis software for immune sequencing data. The overall study: Some patients lacked subtype; others had relapsing-remitting, secondary progressive or progressive-relapsing disease. General study results and limits: F measure clustering grouped samples strongly by preparation batch. TRBV5-6, TRBV5-1 and TRBV20-1 belonged to a set of about 5 TRBV segments that were more frequent in patients than controls. Normalized Chao1 diversity was significantly lower in multiple sclerosis patients than in controls.

Unique molecular identifiers featured in each of the TCR beta cDNA libraries. When about 0.95 to 10 million T cells were used, they gave about 550,000 cDNA molecules. Via MiXCR, TCRdb re-called the PCR reads, giving one row per CDR3 protein. Of almost 700,000 distinct CDR3 sequences in the sample, around 60% were seen once. V lost 6 bases to trimming and J lost 0 bases, with 9 bases between them. The CDR3 loop spans 15 amino acids. CDR1 is SGHAT and CDR2 is FQNNGV in the germline V gene. Sequencing used blood. The chain uses TRBV11-2 and TRBJ2-6, with D maybe TRBD2 (6 bases). This sequence originates from a girl aged 2 to 9 with multiple sclerosis. The CDR3 nucleotides read TGTGCCAGCAGGGGACTGATCTCTGGGGCCAACGTCCTGACTTTC. Translated, it gives CASRGLISGANVLTF.